Here is one T cell receptor (beta chain) with its context. Its recognized antigen is unknown. No base quality values were provided; no much bigger clone lies one nucleotide off. Each donor gave one peripheral blood draw, averaging about 100 mL, which was collected into heparinised tubes. A BD FACSAria II and a panel including CD45RO, CCR7, CD25, CD127, CD95 and CD27 were used to sort naive, central memory, regulatory and stem cell-like memory CD4+ T cells. Purity was above 95% for every sorted population. Right away, PBMCs were isolated by Lymphoprep density gradient centrifugation and were stained directly, with no culture step. To minimize batch effects, samples were stained and sorted in pairs, one healthy donor with one patient per experiment. These data originate in a study of beta chain features in type 1 diabetes (dated by TCRdb to between 2018 and 2020). Context from the whole study: Mean age, gender distribution, total cell number and subset yield were not different between patients and healthy donors. A total of around 100 million sorted cells were examined across all samples, and RNA yield correlated strongly with the number of cells per subset. In the study, recently diagnosed type 1 diabetes patients and matched healthy donors were compared on the TCRB repertoires of their sorted circulating CD4+ T cell subsets. Regulatory and stem cell-like memory subsets were obtained from only 8 patients and roughly 8 healthy donors, while naive and central memory subsets were obtained from all 30 or so donors.

The High Capacity cDNA Reverse Transcription Kit was used to reverse transcribe all of the isolated RNA, meaning that expressed TCRB transcripts were what got sequenced. Deep immunoSEQ sequencing was applied to naive, central memory and regulatory T cell samples, giving an average of roughly 3.5 million total reads per sample. Sorted cells were lysed in RLT buffer and RNA was extracted with DNase-treated RNeasy Micro or Mini kits, depending on cell number. Each cell subset was processed on its own to prevent cross-contamination, while patient and healthy donor samples were processed together. TCRB sequences were amplified from cDNA with the immunoSEQ multiplex PCR, producing 87-bp fragments spanning the CDR3 region. Amplicons were sequenced on the Illumina HiSeq platform. Regarding the original processing steps: PCR bias was computationally corrected using synthetic template baselines, reads within Hamming distance 2 were collapsed, and singletons that could not be merged were discarded. Reads were aligned against IMGT so that V, D and J genes, CDR3 length and insertions or deletions at six rearrangement sites could be assigned. Within each subset, clonotype counts were normalized to the number of sorted cells before true diversity and Gini coefficients were calculated with the tcR R package. The overlap coefficient, calculated on TCRB nucleotide sequences, was used to quantify repertoire sharing. The table was pulled from immuneACCESS by TCRdb, which kept in-frame rearrangements only. Such tables lose some clones; where checked, under half of the loss comes from unresolved V genes, and the rest has no known cause. V, J and clone size are those of that table, while D and trimming were read from the DNA. This sample comprises over 300,000 clones, roughly 9% of them detected only once. The ten most abundant clones make up about 1% of the sample.

Results the study describes overall, beyond this receptor: The naive, central memory and regulatory TCRB repertoires appeared to resemble one another more closely among patients than among healthy donors. Fewer insertions and more nucleotide deletions at VDJ recombination sites were observed in patients with type 1 diabetes, implying thymic rearrangement abnormalities. Because cDNA was sequenced instead of genomic DNA, activated cells with high expression could be over-represented, although the groups did not differ in activation or CD3 levels. Type 1 diabetes patients showed a moderate but significant shortening of TCRB CDR3 length in all four CD4+ subsets. Shorter templates might be favored by PCR, yet because patient and control samples were amplified and corrected together, any such skew would affect both groups equally. Only small numbers of individuals were included in the HLA sub-analyses, which left unresolved whether HLA type had any influence on TCRB rearrangement.

The CDR3 goes from the cysteine to the phenylalanine over 12 residues. Of the read, only the CDR3 DNA is kept; its 36 bases are in frame from base 1. CDR1 and CDR2 were assigned from the germline V gene as KGHSH and LQKENI. V is shortened by 5 bases, J by 5 bases, and the region joining them spans 10 bases. This TCR came from a man younger than 40 with type 1 diabetes. Sequenced material: central memory CD4+ T cells from blood. The sequence joins TRBV18 to TRBJ2-7; the D segment could be TRBD1, given 5 matching bases. The DNA is as follows: TGTGCCAGCTCAACGACAGTAAACGAGCAGTACTTC. This translates into CASSTTVNEQYF.